Shown below are 10 T cell receptor beta chains from a single sample sequenced in a study of shared clonotypes between healthy human individuals. Using immunoSEQ multiplex PCR, the repertoire was profiled, and TCRdb retains in-frame clones only, with some absent. The sample carries about 2 million clones, roughly 95% recorded once. CD45RO negativity and positive selection for CCR7 defined naive CD8 cells, a population that excluded terminally differentiated effector memory CD45RA+ cells. What was sequenced was naive CD8+ T cells sorted from blood. These receptors were obtained from a man aged 18 to 29 in good health.

In this sample, this clone turned up once. The rearrangement links TRBV7-9 to TRBJ2-3, with D tentatively TRBD2 (7 bases). V shed 6 bases and J shed 6 bases, with 16 bases lying between them. Germline V gene data show CDR1 as SEHNR and CDR2 as FQNEAQ (reference sequence). CDR3 length: 14 amino acids. The CDR3: CASSTGGLLDTQYF. The CDR3 DNA sequence: TGTGCCAGCAGTACGGGGGGCCTCTTGGATACGCAGTATTTT.

The chain couples TRBV10-2 to TRBJ1-1; D gene unclear. V was clipped by 6 bases and J by 0 bases, with 11 bases between them. The CDR3 spans 14 residues. The germline gives CDR1 WSHSY, CDR2 SAAADI. CDR3 protein: CASSVGRLNTEAFF. The CDR3 nucleotides are TGCGCCAGCAGCGTAGGACGGTTGAACACTGAAGCTTTCTTT.

This clone was recorded once. The genes are TRBV7-6 and TRBJ2-7, with TRBD2 as a possible D gene (6 bases). This CDR3 region has 15 residues. CDR1 and CDR2 from the germline V gene are SGHVS and FNYEAQ. Trimming pared 4 bases from V and 1 base from J, leaving 14 bases between. The CDR3 sequence is CASSSGTQSSYEQYF. CDR3 DNA sequence: TGTGCCAGCAGCTCCGGGACTCAGAGTTCCTACGAGCAGTACTTC.

Only one count was recorded for this clone. This chain uses TRBV4-1 with TRBJ2-3; weak D call: TRBD2 (6 bases). Germline assignment: CDR1 MGHRA and CDR2 YSYEKL. This CDR3 contains 16 residues. Trimming removed 5 bases from V and 7 bases from J, with 22 bases in between. CDR3 sequence: CASSAPGTGYVYTQYF. CDR3 nucleotide sequence: TGCGCCAGCAGCGCGCCCGGGACTGGGTATGTGTATACGCAGTATTTT.

This clone was seen once. V gene TRBV29-1 combines with J gene TRBJ2-1; D tentatively reads TRBD1 or TRBD2 (5 bases each). From germline, CDR1 is SQVTM and CDR2 ANQGSEA. The V end was cut by 4 bases, the J end by 4 bases, with 11 bases between. The CDR3 loop spans 13 amino acids. The CDR3 loop reads CSVVGRGYNEQFF. The CDR3 DNA reads TGCAGCGTTGTGGGACGGGGATACAATGAGCAGTTCTTC.

The rearrangement links TRBV7-9 to TRBJ2-1; 7 positions match TRBD2. The germline gives CDR1 SEHNR, CDR2 FQNEAQ (reference sequence). The junction had 5 bases not matched to a gene; V was cut back by 1 base and J by 5 bases. The CDR3 length is 15 residues. Written as DNA, the CDR3 is TGTGCCAGCAGCTTAGTGCTAGCGGATCACAATGAGCAGTTCTTC. Its translation is CASSLVLADHNEQFF.

This chain uses TRBV7-2 with TRBJ1-1; TRBD1 aligns across 8 bases. Germline lookup yields CDR1 SGHTA and CDR2 FQGNSA. V lost 4 bases and J lost 6; bases outside the gene matches: 19. The CDR3 is 18 residues long. CDR3 protein: CASSYGITLQGAGAEAFF. The CDR3 DNA reads TGTGCCAGCAGCTACGGAATTACCCTTCAGGGGGCGGGTGCTGAAGCTTTCTTT.

V usage is TRBV6-5 and J usage is TRBJ2-7; D ambiguous. The V gene lost 7 bases and the J gene lost 0 bases, with 13 bases spanning the gap. The CDR3 length is 14 residues. Looked up from germline, CDR1 is MNHEY and CDR2 is SVGAGI. The CDR3 region is CASTLDQSSYEQYF. The CDR3 DNA reads as TGTGCCAGCACTCTGGACCAAAGCTCCTACGAGCAGTACTTC.

The chain is built from TRBV4-1 and TRBJ1-6; D possibly corresponds to TRBD1 (5 bases). Germline V gene data show CDR1 as MGHRA and CDR2 as YSYEKL. The length of the CDR3 is 14 residues. V lost 3 bases, J lost 7 bases, and 10 bases lay in between. This CDR3 is CASSQAGFNSPLHF. CDR3 DNA sequence: TGCGCCAGCAGCCAGGCAGGGTTCAATTCACCCCTCCACTTT.

The rearrangement uses TRBV7-2 and TRBJ2-3; 7 bases agree with TRBD1. Trimming took 3 bases from V and 3 from J; bases not matched to a gene: 6. CDR1 and CDR2 (germline): SGHTA, FQGNSA. The CDR3 loop spans 15 amino acids. The CDR3 region has the DNA TGTGCCAGCAGCTTGGGGACAGCTACGACAGATACGCAGTATTTT. Protein product: CASSLGTATTDTQYF.